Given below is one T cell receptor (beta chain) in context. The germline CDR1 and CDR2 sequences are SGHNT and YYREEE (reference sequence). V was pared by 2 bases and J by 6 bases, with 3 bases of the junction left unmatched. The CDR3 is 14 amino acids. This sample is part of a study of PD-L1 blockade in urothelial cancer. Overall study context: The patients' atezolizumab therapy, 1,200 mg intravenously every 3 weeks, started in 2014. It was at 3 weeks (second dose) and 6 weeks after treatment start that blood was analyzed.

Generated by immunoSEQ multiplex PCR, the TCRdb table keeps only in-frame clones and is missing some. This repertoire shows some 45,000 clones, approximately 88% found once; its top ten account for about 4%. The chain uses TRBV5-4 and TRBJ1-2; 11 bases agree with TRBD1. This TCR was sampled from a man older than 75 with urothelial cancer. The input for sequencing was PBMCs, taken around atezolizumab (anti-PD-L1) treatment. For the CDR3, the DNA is TGTGCCAGCAGCTTCGGACAGGGGGCAGATGGCTACACCTTC. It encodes CASSFGQGADGYTF. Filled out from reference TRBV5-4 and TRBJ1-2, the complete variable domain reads ETGVTQSPTHLIKTRGQQVTLRCSSQSGHNTVSWYQQALGQGPQFIFQYYREEENGRGNFPPRFSGLQFPNYSSELNVNALELDDSALYLCASSFGQGADGYTFGSGTRLTVV.